Below, one T cell receptor beta chain is given with its context. What it recognizes is unknown. Both 60 Vbeta primers and 13 Jbeta primers went into the PCR. Profiled with immunoSEQ multiplex PCR; TCRdb holds only in-frame clones, not every one. Seen here are 120,000 or so clones, around three quarters observed once, and the top ten hold roughly 2%. Germline assignment: CDR1 SGHAT and CDR2 FQNNGV. Trimming cost V 0 bases and J 4 bases, with 4 bases left between them. The CDR3 is 13 residues long. The data were taken from a study of cytomegalovirus exposure and HLA in healthy donors. Study-wide background: A prior study identified 120 million or so unique TCR beta sequences from 180 million or so T cells.

Study-level results: Analyzed later, most CMV-associated TCR beta chains appeared HLA-restricted. One cluster of highly shared sequence variants probably arose as a sequencing artifact.

The sample taken for sequencing was PBMCs. This sequence was found in a man aged 18 to 30 in good health and CMV-seronegative. The chain uses TRBV11-2 and TRBJ1-5, with no clear D. CDR3 DNA sequence: TGTGCCAGCAGCTTAGATACTAATCAGCCCCAGCATTTT. Its protein product is CASSLDTNQPQHF.